This T cell receptor beta chain was obtained from a study of CD8+ T cells in alopecia areata. Sorting from PBMCs produced CD4+ and CD8+ T cells. The CDR3 loop spans 14 amino acids. CDR1 and CDR2 from the germline V gene are SEHNR and FQNEAQ (reference sequence). With 5 bases removed from V and 4 bases from J, the gap between germline ends came to 15 bases. It was cDNA, reverse transcribed from extracted RNA, that served as the sequencing template. The data were produced by immunoSEQ multiplex PCR, yet TCRdb's version contains in-frame clones alone and is incomplete. The sample has about 150,000 clones; roughly 50% are singletons.

J is TRBJ2-7 and V is TRBV7-9; the D gene could be TRBD1 or TRBD2 (5 bases each). The sample consisted of CD4+ T cells sorted from blood. The sequence was collected from a human donor with alopecia areata. CDR3 region: CASSETGTSYEQYF. CDR3 DNA: TGTGCCAGCAGCGAAACCGGGACCTCGTACGAGCAGTACTTC. Filled out from reference TRBV7-9 and TRBJ2-7, the complete variable domain reads DTGVSQNPRHKITKRGQNVTFRCDPISEHNRLYWYRQTLGQGPEFLTYFQNEAQLEKSRLLSDRFSAERPKGSFSTLEIQRTEQGDSAMYLCASSETGTSYEQYFGPGTRLTVT.